This record concerns one T cell receptor beta chain sequence. Trimming removed 6 bases from V and 2 bases from J; junction bases left unmatched: 8. Germline CDR1 reads MNHEY; CDR2 reads SVGAGI. The CDR3 length is 15 residues. This record comes from a study of blood T cell repertoires in COVID-19. Overall study context: The origin of the acute and convalescent COVID-19 samples was the United States, Italy and Spain. Nucleic acid was either cDNA or gDNA, and it came from T cells, B-cell-depleted T cells, or PBMCs.

In the study's own analysis: Amplification from reference gene primers served as the basis for estimated nucleated cell counts. Using immunoSEQ multiplex PCR, the repertoire was profiled, and TCRdb retains in-frame clones only, with some absent. V and J calls and clone size are copied from that table; D and trimming were computed from the DNA. The top ten hold around a tenth of the sample, which has approximately 93,000 clones, approximately 80% seen once. The origin of this receptor is a woman older than 75 with acute or convalescent COVID-19. This chain links TRBV6-5 with TRBJ2-7, with TRBD1 matching 9 bases. Source material: peripheral blood. The CDR3 protein is CASRTTGGRAYEQYF. The DNA of the CDR3 is TGTGCCAGCAGAACCACAGGGGGCAGGGCCTACGAGCAGTACTTC.